This TCR beta chain stems from a study of T cells in women clearing cervical HPV infection. In the case of this clone: The read finishes 3 residues shy of the CDR3 end, and the germline J gene is used to complete it.

CDR3 length: 13 amino acids. V was pared by 4 bases and J by 7 bases, with 11 bases between. The germline V gene encodes CDR1 KGHSH and CDR2 LQKENI. Produced via immunoSEQ multiplex PCR; TCRdb's table is partial and in-frame only. In all, the sample yields around 25,000 clones. This chain links TRBV18 with TRBJ2-1; unclear D gene. The sequenced sample was blood buffy coat. The receptor's source is a woman aged 18 to 75 with a cervical HPV16 infection that either progressed to CIN3+ or cleared (not recorded which). The DNA read from the CDR3 is TGTGCCAGCTCACTTTCCCGGTTGAATGAG. Protein sequence: CASSLSRLNE. The CDR3, in full, reads CASSLSRLNEQFF.